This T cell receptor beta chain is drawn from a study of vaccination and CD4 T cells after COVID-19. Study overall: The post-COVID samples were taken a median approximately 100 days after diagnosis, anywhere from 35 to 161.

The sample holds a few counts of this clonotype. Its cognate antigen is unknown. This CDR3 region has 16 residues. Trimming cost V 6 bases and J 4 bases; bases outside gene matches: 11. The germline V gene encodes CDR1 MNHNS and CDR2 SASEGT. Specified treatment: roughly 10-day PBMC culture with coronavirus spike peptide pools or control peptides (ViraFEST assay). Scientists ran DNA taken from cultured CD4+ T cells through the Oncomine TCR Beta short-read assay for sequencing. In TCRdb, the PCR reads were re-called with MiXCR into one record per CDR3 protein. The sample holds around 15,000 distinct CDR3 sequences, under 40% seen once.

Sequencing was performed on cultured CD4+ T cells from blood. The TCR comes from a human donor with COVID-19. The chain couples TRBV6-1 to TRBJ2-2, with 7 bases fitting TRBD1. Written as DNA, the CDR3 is TGTGCCAGCAGAAACTTACAGGGGTGGGGCACCGGGGAGCTGTTTTTT. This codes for CASRNLQGWGTGELFF.